The sequence of this TCR beta chain was determined in a study of blood T cells in healthy people across ages. At the level of the study: Capture by template switching was about one barcoded beta molecule per two T cells.

Comment on this clonotype: Its antigen remains unknown.

Study-wide results and limits: Since the PBMCs were unsorted, naive and antigen-experienced cells could not be conclusively compared.

Per the germline V gene, CDR1 is LGHDT and CDR2 is YNNKEL (reference sequence). This CDR3 comprises 16 residues. The ends were cut back, 4 bases at V and 2 bases at J, with 17 bases in the middle. Per individual sample, total RNA of at least 5 micrograms was extracted. A second about 7 to 12 cycle PCR used barcoded and J-beta primers. Each of the cDNA molecules was tagged by a template-switch adaptor with 12 random nucleotides. In TCRdb, the 5' RACE reads were re-called with MiXCR into one record per CDR3 protein. The table records roughly 720,000 distinct CDR3 sequences, less than 70% of them present only once.

Sequencing used blood. The chain carries TRBV3-1 and TRBJ1-2; D is perhaps TRBD1 (6 bases). This TCR was recovered from an elderly man in good health. The CDR3 DNA is TGTGCCAGCAGCCCCTCAATGGGGACACTAAACTATGGCTACACCTTC. It translates to CASSPSMGTLNYGYTF.